This TCR beta chain stems from a study of regulatory T cells in long-lasting Graves disease. Whole-study results and caveats: Persistent disease was associated with favored TRBV28 usage and with favored use of TRBJ1-2 and TRBJ2-5.

The CDR3 loop spans 17 amino acids. CDR1 and CDR2 (germline): LNHDA, SQIVND (reference sequence). Investigators prepared the TCR beta libraries by applying iRepertoire HTBI primers and Arm-PCR of CDR3 regions. TCRdb independently ran MiXCR on the multiplex PCR reads; one entry per CDR3 protein. The sample contains some 560,000 distinct CDR3 sequences, roughly a sixth of which appear only once. Time point meaning: newly diagnosed GD, antithyroid drugs for less than 3 months. The TCR library was prepared using RNA isolated from PBMCs. For this clonotype: The antigen remains unidentified. One end of the junction fails to match germline, which may point to a read error.

These data were likewise used in another study, on T cells in Graves' hyperthyroidism and ophthalmopathy. Turning to that study: The patients, who ranged from 18 to 65 in age, presented with newly diagnosed hyperthyroidism lasting under 2 months.

The specimen was peripheral blood mononuclear cells (PBMCs), collected at new diagnosis, from a patient treated with antithyroid drugs. The V gene is TRBV19, the J gene TRBJ1-3, with D unresolved. This receptor was taken from a woman aged 35-65 years with Graves disease. The CDR3 protein is CTSSIVSHRRNGNTIYF. The CDR3 nucleotides read TGTACCAGTAGTATAGTTTCCCACCGCAGGAATGGAAACACCATATATTTT. The variable domain in full, completed from reference TRBV19 and TRBJ1-3, reads DGGITQSPKYLFRKEGQNVTLSCEQNLNHDAMYWYRQDPGQGLRLIYYSQIVNDFQKGDIAEGYSVSREKKESFPLTVTSAQKNPTAFYLCTSSIVSHRRNGNTIYFGEGSWLTVV.